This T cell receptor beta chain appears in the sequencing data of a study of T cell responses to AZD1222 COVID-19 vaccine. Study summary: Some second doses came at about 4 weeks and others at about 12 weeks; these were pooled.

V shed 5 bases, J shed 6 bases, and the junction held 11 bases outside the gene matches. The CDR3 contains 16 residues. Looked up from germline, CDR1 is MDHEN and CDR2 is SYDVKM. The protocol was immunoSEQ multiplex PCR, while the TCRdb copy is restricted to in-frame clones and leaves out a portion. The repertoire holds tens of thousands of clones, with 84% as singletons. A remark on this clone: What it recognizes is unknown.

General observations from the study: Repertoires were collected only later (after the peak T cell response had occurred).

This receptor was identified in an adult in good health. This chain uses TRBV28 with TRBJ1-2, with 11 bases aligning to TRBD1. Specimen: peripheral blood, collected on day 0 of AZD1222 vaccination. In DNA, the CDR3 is TGTGCCAGCAGTCTCAAGGACAGGGGGCACTTTAATGGCTACACCTTC. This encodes CASSLKDRGHFNGYTF.